Presented here are 14 T cell receptor beta chains from one specimen sequenced in a study of control samples from healthy donors and cancer patients. Clones were read by immunoSEQ multiplex PCR, and TCRdb kept only the in-frame ones, dropping some. The data show about 88,000 clones, more than 85% seen once. Source material: blood. The receptor source for this set is a man aged 18 to 30 in good health.

The rearrangement uses TRBV5-1 and TRBJ2-1; 9 nucleotides line up with TRBD1. CDR3 length: 15 amino acids. V was clipped by 4 bases and J by 5 bases; unmatched bases: 7. CDR1 is SGHRS, CDR2 YFSETQ, per germline. CDR3 region: CASSGTGLGNNEQFF. Here the CDR3 DNA reads TGCGCCAGCAGCGGGACAGGGCTGGGCAACAATGAGCAGTTCTTC.

The V call is TRBV9, the J call TRBJ2-3; TRBD1 matches 7 bases. This CDR3 is built from 15 residues. With 1 base clipped from V and 4 bases from J, the junction kept 6 bases outside the gene matches. Per the germline V gene, CDR1 is SGDLS and CDR2 is YYNGEE. This chain's CDR3 is CASSVQGVASDTQYF. The CDR3 nucleotides read TGTGCCAGCAGCGTACAGGGGGTGGCTTCAGATACGCAGTATTTT.

The J gene is TRBJ1-6, the V gene TRBV13; 10 bases line up with TRBD1. There are 17 residues in the CDR3. V trimming: 4 bases; J trimming: 9 bases; junction bases outside the gene matches: 12. Germline-derived CDR1 and CDR2 are PRHDT and FYEKMQ (reference sequence). Here the CDR3 DNA reads TGTGCCAGCAGCTCCCGGGACAGGGGCAGGTGGGGTTCACCCCTCCACTTT. This codes for CASSSRDRGRWGSPLHF. Combining the CDR3 with reference TRBV13 and TRBJ1-6 gives the whole variable domain AAGVIQSPRHLIKEKRETATLKCYPIPRHDTVYWYQQGPGQDPQFLISFYEKMQSDKGSIPDRFSAQQFSDYHSELNMSSLELGDSALYFCASSSRDRGRWGSPLHFGNGTRLTVT.

The rearrangement joins TRBV6-5 to TRBJ1-2; D may be TRBD1 (6 bases). V lost 0 bases and J 2 bases, leaving 10 bases between the germline ends. Germline V gene data show CDR1 as MNHEY and CDR2 as SVGAGI. This CDR3 contains 15 residues. The CDR3 loop reads CASSYSGALNYGYTF. The CDR3 nucleotides read TGTGCCAGCAGTTACTCGGGGGCACTCAACTATGGCTACACCTTC.

This chain links TRBV10-3 with TRBJ2-3; D gene ambiguous. The CDR3 is 15 amino acids. Trimming took off 1 base at V and 3 bases at J, with 11 bases between the two ends. The germline V gene has CDR1 ENHRY and CDR2 SYGVKD. CDR3 nucleotides: TGTGCCATCAGTGAGTTTGACCCGAAGACAGATACGCAGTATTTT. Its translation: CAISEFDPKTDTQYF.

The V call is TRBV30, the J call TRBJ1-5; D not resolved. V was pared by 2 bases and J by 5 bases, with 10 bases between. There are 13 residues in the CDR3. Germline loops: CDR1 GTSNPN, CDR2 SVGIG (reference sequence). CDR3 in DNA: TGTGCCTGGAGTTGGTTTAGGGATCAGCCCCAGCATTTT. It yields the protein CAWSWFRDQPQHF.

This chain links TRBV27 with TRBJ1-5; D is uncertain. The germline V gene has CDR1 MNHEY and CDR2 SMNVEV (reference sequence). Trimming stripped 5 bases from V and 7 bases from J, with 12 bases between. CDR3 size: 13 residues. The CDR3 DNA reads as TGTGCCAGCAGTCCCCGGGTGTGGCAGCCCCAGCATTTT. The encoded protein is CASSPRVWQPQHF.

The chain recombines TRBV11-2 with TRBJ2-1; TRBD2 matches at 9 bases. The CDR3 sequence is 17 residues long. CDR1 and CDR2 (germline): SGHAT, FQNNGV. V was clipped by 4 bases and J by 3 bases; unmatched bases: 10. CDR3 nucleotides: TGTGCCAGCAGCTCTGCCGGGACTAGCAGGGGCTACAATGAGCAGTTCTTC. Residues: CASSSAGTSRGYNEQFF.

V is TRBV27 and J is TRBJ1-1; D is unresolved. The CDR3 sequence is 13 residues long. Germline values: CDR1 MNHEY, CDR2 SMNVEV (reference sequence). Trimming pared 4 bases from V and 2 bases from J, leaving 8 bases between. In DNA form, the CDR3 reads TGTGCCAGCAGTTCCCGTCCCAACACTGAAGCTTTCTTT. Residues: CASSSRPNTEAFF.

The genes are TRBV18 and TRBJ1-2, with D uncertain. The CDR3 is made up of 14 amino acids. Trimming cost V 1 base and J 2 bases, with 8 bases left between them. The germline gives CDR1 KGHSH, CDR2 LQKENI. The CDR3 region is CASSPRAENYGYTF. Written as DNA, the CDR3 is TGTGCCAGCTCACCACGGGCAGAGAACTATGGCTACACCTTC.

The chain couples TRBV6-4 to TRBJ1-1; no definite D call. Germline CDR1 is MRHNA and CDR2 is SNTAGT. The CDR3 has 11 amino acids. V was clipped by 2 bases and J by 11 bases, with 9 bases between them. In nucleotides, the CDR3 is TGTGCCAGCAGTGACGGTCTATCGGCTTTCTTT. Protein sequence: CASSDGLSAFF.

V gene TRBV6-2 or TRBV6-3 combines with J gene TRBJ1-2, with D unclear. V shed 3 bases and J shed 2 bases, with 7 bases lying between them. Per the germline V gene, CDR1 is MNHEY and CDR2 is SVGEGT. The CDR3 is 13 residues long. CDR3 DNA sequence: TGTGCCAGCAGTTATAAGGGAAACTATGGCTACACCTTC. Translated, it gives CASSYKGNYGYTF.

The chain links TRBV4-2 to TRBJ1-5; possible D gene TRBD1, 5 bases. Trimming cost V 0 bases and J 0 bases, with 15 bases left between them. This CDR3 spans 18 amino acids. CDR1 is LGHNA, CDR2 YNFKEQ, per germline. In nucleotides, the CDR3 is TGTGCCAGCAGCCAAGATCCGGCGTCGACAGCTAGCAATCAGCCCCAGCATTTT. This codes for CASSQDPASTASNQPQHF.

J is TRBJ1-2 and V is TRBV7-2, with D unclear. The CDR3 totals 14 residues. V dropped 1 base and J dropped 2 bases, with 8 bases sitting between them. The germline V gene encodes CDR1 SGHTA and CDR2 FQGNSA. In DNA, the CDR3 is TGTGCCAGCAGCTTAGATCCGGGAAACTATGGCTACACCTTC. Its protein product is CASSLDPGNYGYTF.